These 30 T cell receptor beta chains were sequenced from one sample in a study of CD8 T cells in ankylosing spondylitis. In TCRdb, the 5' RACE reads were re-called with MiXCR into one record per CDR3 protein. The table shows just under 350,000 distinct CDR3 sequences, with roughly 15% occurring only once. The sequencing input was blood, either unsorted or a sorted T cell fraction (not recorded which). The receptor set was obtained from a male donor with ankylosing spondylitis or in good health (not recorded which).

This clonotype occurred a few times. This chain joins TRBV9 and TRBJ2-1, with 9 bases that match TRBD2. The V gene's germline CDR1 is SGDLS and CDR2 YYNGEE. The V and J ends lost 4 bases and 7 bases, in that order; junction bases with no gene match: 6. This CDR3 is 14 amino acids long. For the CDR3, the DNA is TGTGCCAGCAGCTGGGGACTAGCTTCAAATGAGCAGTTCTTC. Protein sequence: CASSWGLASNEQFF.

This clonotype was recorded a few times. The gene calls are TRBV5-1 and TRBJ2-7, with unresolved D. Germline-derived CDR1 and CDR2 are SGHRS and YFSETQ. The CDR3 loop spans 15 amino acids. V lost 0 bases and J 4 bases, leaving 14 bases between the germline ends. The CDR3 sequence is CASSLGASMVYEQYF. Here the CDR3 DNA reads TGCGCCAGCAGCTTGGGGGCGAGTATGGTTTACGAGCAGTACTTC.

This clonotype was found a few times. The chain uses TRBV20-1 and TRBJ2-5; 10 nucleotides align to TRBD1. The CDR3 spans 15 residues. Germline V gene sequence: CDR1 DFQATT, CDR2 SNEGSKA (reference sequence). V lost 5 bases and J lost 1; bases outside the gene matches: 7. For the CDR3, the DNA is TGCAGTGCTCTACGACAGGGGGCTTTCCAAGAGACCCAGTACTTC. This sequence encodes CSALRQGAFQETQYF.

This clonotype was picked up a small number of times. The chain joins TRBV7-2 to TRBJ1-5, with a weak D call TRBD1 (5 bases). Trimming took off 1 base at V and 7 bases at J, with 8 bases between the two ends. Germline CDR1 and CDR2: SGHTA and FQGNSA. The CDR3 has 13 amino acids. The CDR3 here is CASSLEGYQPQHF. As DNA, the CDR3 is TGTGCCAGCAGCTTAGAGGGGTACCAGCCCCAGCATTTT.

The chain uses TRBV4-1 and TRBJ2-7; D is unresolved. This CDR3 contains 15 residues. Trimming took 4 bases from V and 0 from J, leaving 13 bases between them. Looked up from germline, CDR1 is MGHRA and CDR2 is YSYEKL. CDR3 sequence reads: CASSPHWGSSYEQYF. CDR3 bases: TGCGCCAGCAGCCCCCACTGGGGATCCTCCTACGAGCAGTACTTC.

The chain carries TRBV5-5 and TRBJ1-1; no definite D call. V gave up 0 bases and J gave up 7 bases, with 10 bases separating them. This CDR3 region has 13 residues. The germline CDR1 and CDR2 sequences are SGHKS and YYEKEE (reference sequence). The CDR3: CASSLEAGDEAFF. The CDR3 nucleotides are TGTGCCAGCAGCTTGGAGGCAGGCGATGAAGCTTTCTTT. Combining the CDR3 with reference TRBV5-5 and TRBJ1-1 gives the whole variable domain DAGVTQSPTHLIKTRGQQVTLRCSPISGHKSVSWYQQVLGQGPQFIFQYYEKEERGRGNFPDRFSARQFPNYSSELNVNALLLGDSALYLCASSLEAGDEAFFGQGTRLTVV.

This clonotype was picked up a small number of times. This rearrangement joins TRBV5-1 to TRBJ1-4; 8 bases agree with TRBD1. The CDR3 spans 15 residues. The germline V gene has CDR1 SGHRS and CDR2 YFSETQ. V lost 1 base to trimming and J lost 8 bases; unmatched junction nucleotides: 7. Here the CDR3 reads CASSLTGGQEEKLFF. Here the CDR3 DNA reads TGCGCCAGCAGCTTGACCGGGGGACAGGAGGAAAAACTGTTTTTT.

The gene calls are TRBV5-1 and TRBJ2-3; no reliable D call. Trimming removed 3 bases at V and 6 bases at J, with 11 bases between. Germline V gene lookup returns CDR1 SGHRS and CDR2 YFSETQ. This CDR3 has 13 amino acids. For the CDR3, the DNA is TGCGCCAGCAGCTCATCGTCGTGGGATACGCAGTATTTT. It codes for CASSSSSWDTQYF. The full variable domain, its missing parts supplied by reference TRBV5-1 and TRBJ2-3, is KAGVTQTPRYLIKTRGQQVTLSCSPISGHRSVSWYQQTPGQGLQFLFEYFSETQRNKGNFPGRFSGRQFSNSRSEMNVSTLELGDSALYLCASSSSSWDTQYFGPGTRLTVL.

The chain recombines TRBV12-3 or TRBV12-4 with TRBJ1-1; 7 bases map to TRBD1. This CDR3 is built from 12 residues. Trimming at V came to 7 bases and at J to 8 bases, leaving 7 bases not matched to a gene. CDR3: CASTDRVIEAFF. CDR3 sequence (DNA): TGTGCCAGCACAGACAGGGTAATAGAAGCTTTCTTT.

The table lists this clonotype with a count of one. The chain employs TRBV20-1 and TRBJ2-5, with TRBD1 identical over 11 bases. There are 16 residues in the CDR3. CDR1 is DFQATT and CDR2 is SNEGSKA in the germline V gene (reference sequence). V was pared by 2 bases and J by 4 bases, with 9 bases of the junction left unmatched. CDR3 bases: TGCAGTGCTAGACCTGGGACAGGGGGGAAGAGAGAGACCCAGTACTTC. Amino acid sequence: CSARPGTGGKRETQYF.

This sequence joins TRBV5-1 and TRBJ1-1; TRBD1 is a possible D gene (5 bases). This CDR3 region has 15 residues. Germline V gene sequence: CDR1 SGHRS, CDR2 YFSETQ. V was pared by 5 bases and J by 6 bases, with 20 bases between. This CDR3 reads CASSTGTHRGAEAFF. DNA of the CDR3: TGCGCCAGCAGTACCGGGACCCACCGTGGGGCTGAAGCTTTCTTT. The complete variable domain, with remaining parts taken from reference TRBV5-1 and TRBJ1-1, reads KAGVTQTPRYLIKTRGQQVTLSCSPISGHRSVSWYQQTPGQGLQFLFEYFSETQRNKGNFPGRFSGRQFSNSRSEMNVSTLELGDSALYLCASSTGTHRGAEAFFGQGTRLTVV.

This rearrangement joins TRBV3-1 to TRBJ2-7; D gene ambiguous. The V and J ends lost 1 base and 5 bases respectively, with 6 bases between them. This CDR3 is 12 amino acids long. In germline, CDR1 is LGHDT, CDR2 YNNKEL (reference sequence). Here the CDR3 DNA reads TGTGCCAGCAGCCAAGTAAGAAACGAGCAGTACTTC. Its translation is CASSQVRNEQYF.

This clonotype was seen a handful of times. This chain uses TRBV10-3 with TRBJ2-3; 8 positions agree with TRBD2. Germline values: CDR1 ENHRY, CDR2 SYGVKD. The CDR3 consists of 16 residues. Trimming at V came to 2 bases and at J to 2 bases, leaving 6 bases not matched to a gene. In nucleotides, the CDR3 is TGTGCCATCAGTGAGACGACTAGCGTCCCCACAGATACGCAGTATTTT. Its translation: CAISETTSVPTDTQYF.

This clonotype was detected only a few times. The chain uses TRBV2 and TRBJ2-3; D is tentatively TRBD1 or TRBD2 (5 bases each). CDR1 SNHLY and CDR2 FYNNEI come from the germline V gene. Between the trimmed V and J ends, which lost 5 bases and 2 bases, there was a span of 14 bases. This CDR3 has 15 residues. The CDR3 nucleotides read TGTGCCAGCAGTCGACTACAGGCCTACACAGATACGCAGTATTTT. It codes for CASSRLQAYTDTQYF.

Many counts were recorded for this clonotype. This CDR3 reads CASSRTTGGNEQFF. The CDR3 DNA sequence: TGTGCCAGCAGCCGAACGACAGGTGGAAATGAGCAGTTCTTC. V usage is TRBV14 and J usage is TRBJ2-1; D is possibly TRBD1 (6 bases). There are 14 residues in the CDR3. Germline V gene lookup returns CDR1 SGHDN and CDR2 FVKESK. The V end lost 4 bases, the J end lost 7 bases, and 14 bases lay between the germline ends.

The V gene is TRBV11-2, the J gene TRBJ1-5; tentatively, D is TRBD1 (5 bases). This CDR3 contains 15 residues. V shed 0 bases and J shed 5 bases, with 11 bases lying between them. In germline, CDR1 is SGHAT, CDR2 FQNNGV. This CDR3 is CASSLDGARDQPQHF. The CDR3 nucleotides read TGTGCCAGCAGCTTAGATGGGGCCAGAGATCAGCCCCAGCATTTT.

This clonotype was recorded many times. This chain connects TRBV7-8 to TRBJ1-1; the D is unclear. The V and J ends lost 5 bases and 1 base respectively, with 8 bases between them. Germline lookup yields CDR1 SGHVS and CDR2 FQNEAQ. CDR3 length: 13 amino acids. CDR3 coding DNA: TGTGCCAGCAGCCACCGACAGAACACTGAAGCTTTCTTT. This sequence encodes CASSHRQNTEAFF. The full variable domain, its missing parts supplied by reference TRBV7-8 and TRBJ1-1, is GAGVSQSPRYKVAKRGQDVALRCDPISGHVSLFWYQQALGQGPEFLTYFQNEAQLDKSGLPSDRFFAERPEGSVSTLKIQRTQQEDSAVYLCASSHRQNTEAFFGQGTRLTVV.

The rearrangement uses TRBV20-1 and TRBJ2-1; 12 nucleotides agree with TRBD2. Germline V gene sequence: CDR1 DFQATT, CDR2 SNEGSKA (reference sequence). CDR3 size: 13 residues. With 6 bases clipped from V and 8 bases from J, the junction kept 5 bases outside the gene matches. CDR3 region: CSAPTSGSHEQFF. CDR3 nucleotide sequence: TGCAGTGCCCCGACTAGCGGGAGTCATGAGCAGTTCTTC.

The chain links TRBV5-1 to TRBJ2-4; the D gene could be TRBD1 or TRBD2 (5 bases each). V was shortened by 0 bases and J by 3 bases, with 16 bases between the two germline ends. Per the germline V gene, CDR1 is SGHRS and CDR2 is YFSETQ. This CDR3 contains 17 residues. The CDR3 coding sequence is TGCGCCAGCAGCTTGGTAGTAGACGGGACGGGCAAAAACATTCAGTACTTC. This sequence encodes CASSLVVDGTGKNIQYF.

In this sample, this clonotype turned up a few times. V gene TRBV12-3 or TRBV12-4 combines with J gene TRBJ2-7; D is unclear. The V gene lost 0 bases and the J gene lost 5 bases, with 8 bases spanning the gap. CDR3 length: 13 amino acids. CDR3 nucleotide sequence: TGTGCCAGCAGTTTAGCGCCCCAGGACGAGCAGTACTTC. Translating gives CASSLAPQDEQYF.

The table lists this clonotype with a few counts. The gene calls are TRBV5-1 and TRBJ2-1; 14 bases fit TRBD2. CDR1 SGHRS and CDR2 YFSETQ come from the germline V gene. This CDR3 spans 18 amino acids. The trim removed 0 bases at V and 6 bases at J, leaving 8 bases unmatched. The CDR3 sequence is CASSLGRLAGGASNEQFF. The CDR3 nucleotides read TGCGCCAGCAGCTTGGGCCGACTAGCGGGAGGGGCAAGCAATGAGCAGTTCTTC.

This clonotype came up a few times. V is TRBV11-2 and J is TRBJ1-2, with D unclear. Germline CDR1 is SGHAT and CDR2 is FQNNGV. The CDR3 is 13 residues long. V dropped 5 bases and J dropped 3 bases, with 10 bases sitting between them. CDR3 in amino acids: CASSQAPDYGYTF. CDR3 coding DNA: TGTGCCAGCAGCCAAGCCCCGGACTATGGCTACACCTTC.

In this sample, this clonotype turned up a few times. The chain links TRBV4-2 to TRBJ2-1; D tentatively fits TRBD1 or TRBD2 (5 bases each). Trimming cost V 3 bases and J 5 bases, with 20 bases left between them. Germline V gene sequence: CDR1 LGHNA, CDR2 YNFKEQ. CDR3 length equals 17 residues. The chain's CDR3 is CASSHVARDAANNEQFF. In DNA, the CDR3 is TGTGCCAGCAGCCATGTCGCCCGGGACGCTGCCAACAATGAGCAGTTCTTC.

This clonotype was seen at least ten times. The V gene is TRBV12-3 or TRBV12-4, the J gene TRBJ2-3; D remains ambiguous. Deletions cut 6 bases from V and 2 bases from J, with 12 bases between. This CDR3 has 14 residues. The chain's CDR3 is CASSPDAYTDTQYF. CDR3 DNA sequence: TGTGCCAGCAGCCCAGACGCCTACACAGATACGCAGTATTTT.

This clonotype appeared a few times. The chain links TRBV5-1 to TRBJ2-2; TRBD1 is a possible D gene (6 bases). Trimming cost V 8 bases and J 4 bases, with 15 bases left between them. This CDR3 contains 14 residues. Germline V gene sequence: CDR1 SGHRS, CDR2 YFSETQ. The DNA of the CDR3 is TGCGCCAGTAGAACTCTGGGGGCCACCGGGGAGCTGTTTTTT. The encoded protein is CASRTLGATGELFF.

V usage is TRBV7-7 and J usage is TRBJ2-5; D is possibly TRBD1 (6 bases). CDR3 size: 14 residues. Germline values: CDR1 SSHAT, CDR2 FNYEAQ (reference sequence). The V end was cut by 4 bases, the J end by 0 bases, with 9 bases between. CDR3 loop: CASSSGQYQETQYF. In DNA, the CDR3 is TGTGCCAGCAGCTCAGGACAGTACCAAGAGACCCAGTACTTC. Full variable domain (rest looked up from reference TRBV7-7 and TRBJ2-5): GAGVSQSPRYKVTKRGQDVTLRCDPISSHATLYWYQQALGQGPEFLTYFNYEAQPDKSGLPSDRFSAERPEGSISTLTIQRTEQRDSAMYRCASSSGQYQETQYFGPGTRLLVL.

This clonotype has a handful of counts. This CDR3 is CSARDGTEQETQYF. For the CDR3, the DNA is TGCAGTGCTAGAGATGGGACAGAACAGGAGACCCAGTACTTC. The genes are TRBV20-1 and TRBJ2-5, with 7 bases that match TRBD1. The CDR3 extends over 14 amino acids. V shed 0 bases and J 5 bases; nucleotides not matched to a gene: 6. The V gene's germline CDR1 is DFQATT and CDR2 SNEGSKA (reference sequence).

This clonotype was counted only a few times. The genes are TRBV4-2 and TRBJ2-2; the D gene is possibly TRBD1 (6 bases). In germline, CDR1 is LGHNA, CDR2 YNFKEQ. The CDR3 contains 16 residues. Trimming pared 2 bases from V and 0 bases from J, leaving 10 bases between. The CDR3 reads CASSQSGQPNTGELFF. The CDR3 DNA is TGTGCCAGCAGCCAAAGTGGACAGCCGAACACCGGGGAGCTGTTTTTT.

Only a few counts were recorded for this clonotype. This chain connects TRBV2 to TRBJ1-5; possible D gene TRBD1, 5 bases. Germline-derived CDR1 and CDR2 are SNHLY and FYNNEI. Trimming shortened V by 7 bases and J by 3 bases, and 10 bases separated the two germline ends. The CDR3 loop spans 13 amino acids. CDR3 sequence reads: CASIRDYNQPQHF. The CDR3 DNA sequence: TGTGCCAGCATCCGGGACTACAATCAGCCCCAGCATTTT.

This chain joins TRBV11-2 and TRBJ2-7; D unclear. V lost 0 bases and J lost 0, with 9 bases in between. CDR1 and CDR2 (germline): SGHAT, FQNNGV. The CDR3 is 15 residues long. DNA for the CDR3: TGTGCCAGCAGCTTAGATCATCGGATCTCCTACGAGCAGTACTTC. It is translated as CASSLDHRISYEQYF.